This T cell receptor (beta chain) derives from a study of identical twins. TCRdb reprocessed the 5' RACE reads with MiXCR, giving one entry per CDR3 protein. The sample yields more than 350,000 distinct CDR3 sequences, around 9.7% seen once. This clonotype has at least ten counts. The source material was naive T cells sorted from blood. The clonotype originates from a woman between 45 and 60 years old in good health.

The CDR3 reads CRTGTSNYGYTF. Here the CDR3 DNA reads TGCAGAACAGGGACCAGTAACTATGGCTACACCTTC. The chain recombines TRBV20-1 with TRBJ1-2; D may be TRBD1 (6 bases). This CDR3 has 12 amino acids. The V gene's germline CDR1 is DFQATT and CDR2 SNEGSKA (reference sequence).